The present entry profiles one T cell receptor beta chain with its context. These data originate in a study of cytomegalovirus exposure and HLA in healthy donors. The PCR had 60 Vbeta and 13 Jbeta primers. Measured with immunoSEQ multiplex PCR; TCRdb has only the in-frame clones, and not every one. The sample has approximately 130,000 clones, around 70% seen once. The CDR3 is 16 residues long. Trimming cost V 0 bases and J 10 bases; bases outside gene matches: 9. Per the germline V gene, CDR1 is MNHEY and CDR2 is SVGAGI. The sample was PBMCs. This sequence originates from a man younger than 40 in good health and CMV-seronegative. The rearrangement joins TRBV6-5 to TRBJ2-5; 12 nucleotides line up with TRBD2. The CDR3 loop reads CASSYSRLAGGRNQYF. The CDR3 nucleotides read TGTGCCAGCAGTTACTCGAGGCTAGCGGGGGGGCGGAACCAGTACTTC.